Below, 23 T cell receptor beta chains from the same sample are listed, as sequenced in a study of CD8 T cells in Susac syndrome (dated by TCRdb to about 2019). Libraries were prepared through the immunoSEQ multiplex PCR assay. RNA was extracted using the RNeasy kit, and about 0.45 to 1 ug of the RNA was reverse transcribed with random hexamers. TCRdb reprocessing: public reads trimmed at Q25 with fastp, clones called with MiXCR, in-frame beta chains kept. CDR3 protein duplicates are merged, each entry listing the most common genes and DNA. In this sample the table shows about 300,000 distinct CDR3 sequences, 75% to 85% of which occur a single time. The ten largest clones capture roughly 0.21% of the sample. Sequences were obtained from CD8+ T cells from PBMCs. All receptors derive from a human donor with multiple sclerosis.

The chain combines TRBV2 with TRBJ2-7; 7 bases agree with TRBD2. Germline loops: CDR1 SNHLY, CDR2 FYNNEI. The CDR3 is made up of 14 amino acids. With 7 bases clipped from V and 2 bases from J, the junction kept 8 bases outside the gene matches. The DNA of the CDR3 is TGTGCCAGCATCTACGGGAGGCTACCCTACGAGCAGTACTTC. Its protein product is CASIYGRLPYEQYF.

The CDR3 sequence: CASSESTDTGELFF. Here the CDR3 DNA reads TGTGCCAGCAGTGAATCCACCGACACCGGGGAGCTGTTTTTT. The V gene is TRBV25-1, the J gene TRBJ2-2, with no clear D. Germline CDR1 and CDR2: MGHDK and SYGVNS. Trimming shortened V by 1 base and J by 3 bases, and 6 bases separated the two germline ends. The CDR3 runs 14 residues.

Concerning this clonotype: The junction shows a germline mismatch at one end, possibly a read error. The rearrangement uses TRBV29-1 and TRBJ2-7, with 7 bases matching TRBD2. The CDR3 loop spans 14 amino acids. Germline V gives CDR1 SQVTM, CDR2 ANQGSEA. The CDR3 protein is CSVFKAGASHEQYF. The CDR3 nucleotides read TGCAGCGTTTTCAAGGCGGGAGCCTCCCACGAGCAGTACTTC.

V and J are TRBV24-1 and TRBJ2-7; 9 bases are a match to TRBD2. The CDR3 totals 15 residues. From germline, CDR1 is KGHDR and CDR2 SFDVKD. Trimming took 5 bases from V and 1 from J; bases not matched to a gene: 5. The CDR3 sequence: CATSASGNGSYEQYF. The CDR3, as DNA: TGTGCCACCAGTGCTAGCGGGAACGGTTCCTACGAGCAGTACTTC.

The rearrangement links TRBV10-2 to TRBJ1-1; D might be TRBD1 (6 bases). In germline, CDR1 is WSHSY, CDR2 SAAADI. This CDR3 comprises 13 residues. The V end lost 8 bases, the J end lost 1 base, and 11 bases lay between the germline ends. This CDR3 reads CASGDNSNTEAFF. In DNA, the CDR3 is TGCGCCAGCGGGGACAATTCGAACACTGAAGCTTTCTTT.

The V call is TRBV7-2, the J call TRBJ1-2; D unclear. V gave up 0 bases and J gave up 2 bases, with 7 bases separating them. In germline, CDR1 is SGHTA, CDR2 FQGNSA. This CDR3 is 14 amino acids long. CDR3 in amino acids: CASSLALGNYGYTF. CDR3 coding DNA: TGTGCCAGCAGCTTAGCTCTGGGGAACTATGGCTACACCTTC.

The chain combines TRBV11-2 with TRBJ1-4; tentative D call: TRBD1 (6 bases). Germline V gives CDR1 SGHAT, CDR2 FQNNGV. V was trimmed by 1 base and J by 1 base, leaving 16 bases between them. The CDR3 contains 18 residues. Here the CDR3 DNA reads TGTGCCAGCAGCTTAGTCCCCCACAGGGAGGAAACTAATGAAAAACTGTTTTTT. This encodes CASSLVPHREETNEKLFF.

This chain's CDR3 is CATSLSSGKIRWATDTQYF. CDR3 in DNA: TGTGCCACCAGCCTCTCAAGCGGGAAGATAAGATGGGCCACAGATACGCAGTATTTT. The chain carries TRBV24-1 and TRBJ2-3, with TRBD2 matching over 7 bases. The ends lost 7 bases at V and 2 bases at J; junction bases unmatched: 20. CDR1 and CDR2 from the germline V gene are KGHDR and SFDVKD. The CDR3 is 19 amino acids.

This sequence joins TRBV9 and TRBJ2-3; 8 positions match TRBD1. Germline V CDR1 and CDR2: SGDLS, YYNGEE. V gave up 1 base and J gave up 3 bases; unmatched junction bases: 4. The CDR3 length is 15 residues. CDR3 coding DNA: TGTGCCAGCAGCGTACAGGGGGCGAAAACAGATACGCAGTATTTT. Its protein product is CASSVQGAKTDTQYF.

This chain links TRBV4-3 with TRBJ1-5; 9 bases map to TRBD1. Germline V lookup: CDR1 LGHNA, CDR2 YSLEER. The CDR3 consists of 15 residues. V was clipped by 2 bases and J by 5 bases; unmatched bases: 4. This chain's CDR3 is CASSQSGTGHQPQHF. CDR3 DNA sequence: TGCGCCAGCAGCCAATCCGGGACAGGGCATCAGCCCCAGCATTTT.

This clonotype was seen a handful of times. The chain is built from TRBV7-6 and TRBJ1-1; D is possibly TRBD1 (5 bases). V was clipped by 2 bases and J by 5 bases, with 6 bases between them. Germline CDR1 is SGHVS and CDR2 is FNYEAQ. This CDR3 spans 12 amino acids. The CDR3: CASSLPGTEAFF. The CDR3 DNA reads TGTGCCAGCAGCTTACCAGGGACTGAAGCTTTCTTT. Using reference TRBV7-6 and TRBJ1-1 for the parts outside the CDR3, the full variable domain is GAGVSQSPRYKVTKRGQDVALRCDPISGHVSLYWYRQALGQGPEFLTYFNYEAQQDKSGLPNDRFSAERPEGSISTLTIQRTEQRDSAMYRCASSLPGTEAFFGQGTRLTVV.

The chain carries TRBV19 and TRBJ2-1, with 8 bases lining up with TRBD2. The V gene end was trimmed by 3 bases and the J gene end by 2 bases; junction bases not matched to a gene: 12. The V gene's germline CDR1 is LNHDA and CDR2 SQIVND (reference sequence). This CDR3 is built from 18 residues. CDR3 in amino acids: CASSIKLVLAGTYNEQFF. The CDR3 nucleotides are TGTGCCAGTAGTATTAAGTTGGTATTAGCGGGGACCTACAATGAGCAGTTCTTC.

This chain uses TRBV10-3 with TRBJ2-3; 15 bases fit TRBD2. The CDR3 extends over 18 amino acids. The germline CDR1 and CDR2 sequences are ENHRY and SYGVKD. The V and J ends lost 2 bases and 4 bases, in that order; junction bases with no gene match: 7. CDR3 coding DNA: TGTGCCATCAGTGAGGGGACTAGCGGGAGGTTGGGCGCAGATACGCAGTATTTT. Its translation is CAISEGTSGRLGADTQYF.

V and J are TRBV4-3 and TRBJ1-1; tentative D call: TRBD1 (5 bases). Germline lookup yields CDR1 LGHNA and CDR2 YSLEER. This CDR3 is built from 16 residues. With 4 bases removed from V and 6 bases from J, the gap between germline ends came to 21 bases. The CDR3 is CASSPRGGVFLSEAFF. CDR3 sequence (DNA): TGCGCCAGCAGCCCTAGGGGCGGCGTCTTCCTTTCTGAAGCTTTCTTT.

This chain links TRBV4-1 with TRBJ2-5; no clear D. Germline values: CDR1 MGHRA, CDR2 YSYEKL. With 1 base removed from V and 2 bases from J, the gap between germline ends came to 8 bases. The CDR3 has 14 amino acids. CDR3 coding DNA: TGCGCCAGCAGCCAAGGCCAGGATCAAGAGACCCAGTACTTC. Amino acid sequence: CASSQGQDQETQYF.

The CDR3 is CASSHGGPREQYF. The CDR3 DNA is TGCGCCAGCAGCCACGGAGGTCCCCGCGAGCAGTACTTC. The J gene is TRBJ2-7, the V gene TRBV4-1; weak D call: TRBD2 (5 bases). Per germline, CDR1 MGHRA and CDR2 YSYEKL. V was pared by 3 bases and J by 6 bases, with 12 bases between. The CDR3 is made up of 13 amino acids.

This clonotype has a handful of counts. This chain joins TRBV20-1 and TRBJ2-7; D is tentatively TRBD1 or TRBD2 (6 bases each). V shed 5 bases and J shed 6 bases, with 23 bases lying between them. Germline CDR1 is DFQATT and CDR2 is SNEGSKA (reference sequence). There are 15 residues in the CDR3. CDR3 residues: CSAYIRGREWGEQYF. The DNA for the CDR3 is TGCAGTGCTTATATCCGGGGGCGGGAATGGGGCGAGCAGTACTTC.

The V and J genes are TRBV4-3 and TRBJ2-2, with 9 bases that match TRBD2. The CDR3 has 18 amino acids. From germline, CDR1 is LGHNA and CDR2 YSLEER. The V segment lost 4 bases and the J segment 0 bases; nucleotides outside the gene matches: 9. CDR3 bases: TGCGCCAGCAGCCTTGAGGGAGTAGCGGGAGCGAACACCGGGGAGCTGTTTTTT. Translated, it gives CASSLEGVAGANTGELFF.

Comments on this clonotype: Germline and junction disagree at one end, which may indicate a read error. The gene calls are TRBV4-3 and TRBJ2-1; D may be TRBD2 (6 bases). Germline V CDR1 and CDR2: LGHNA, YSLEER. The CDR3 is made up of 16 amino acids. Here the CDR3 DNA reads TGCGCCAGCAACCAAGATAGCGGCAGCTCCTACAATGAGCAGTTCTTC. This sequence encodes CASNQDSGSSYNEQFF.

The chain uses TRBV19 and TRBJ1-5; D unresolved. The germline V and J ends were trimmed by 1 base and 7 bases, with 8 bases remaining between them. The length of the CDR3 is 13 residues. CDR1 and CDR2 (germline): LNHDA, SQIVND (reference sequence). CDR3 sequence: CASSIAGVQPQHF. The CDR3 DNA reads TGTGCCAGTAGTATAGCAGGAGTCCAGCCCCAGCATTTT.

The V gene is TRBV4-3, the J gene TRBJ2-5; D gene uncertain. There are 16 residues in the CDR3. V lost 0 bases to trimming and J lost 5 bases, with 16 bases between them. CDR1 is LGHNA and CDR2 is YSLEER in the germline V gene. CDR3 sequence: CASSQDQYALGETQYF. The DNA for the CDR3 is TGCGCCAGCAGCCAAGATCAGTATGCATTGGGGGAGACCCAGTACTTC.

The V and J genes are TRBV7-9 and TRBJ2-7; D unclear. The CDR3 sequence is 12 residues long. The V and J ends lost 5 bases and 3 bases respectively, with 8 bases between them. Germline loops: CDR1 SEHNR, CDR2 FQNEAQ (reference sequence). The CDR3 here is CASSDQYYEQYF. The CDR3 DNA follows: TGTGCCAGCAGCGATCAGTACTACGAGCAGTACTTC.

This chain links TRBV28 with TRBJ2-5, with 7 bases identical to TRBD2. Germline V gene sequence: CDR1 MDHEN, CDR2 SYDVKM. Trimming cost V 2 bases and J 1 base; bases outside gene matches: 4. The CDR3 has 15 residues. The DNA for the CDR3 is TGTGCCAGCAGTTTAGTCGGCGGGAGCCAAGAGACCCAGTACTTC. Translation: CASSLVGGSQETQYF.